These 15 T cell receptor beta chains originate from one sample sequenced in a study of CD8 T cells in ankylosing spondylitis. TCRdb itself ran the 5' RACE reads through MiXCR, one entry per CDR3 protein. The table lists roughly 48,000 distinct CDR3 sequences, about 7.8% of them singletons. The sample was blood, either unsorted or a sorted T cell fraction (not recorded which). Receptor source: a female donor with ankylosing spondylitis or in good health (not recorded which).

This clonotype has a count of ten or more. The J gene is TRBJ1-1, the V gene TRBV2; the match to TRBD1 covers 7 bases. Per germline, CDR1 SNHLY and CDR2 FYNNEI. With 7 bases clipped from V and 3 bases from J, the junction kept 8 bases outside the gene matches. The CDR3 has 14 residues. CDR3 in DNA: TGTGCCAGCAAATTAACGGGACAGCACACTGAAGCTTTCTTT. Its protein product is CASKLTGQHTEAFF.

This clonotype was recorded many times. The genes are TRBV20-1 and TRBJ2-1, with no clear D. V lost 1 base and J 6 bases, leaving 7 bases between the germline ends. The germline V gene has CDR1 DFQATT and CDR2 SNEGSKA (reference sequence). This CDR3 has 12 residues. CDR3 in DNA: TGCAGTGCTAGAGTAGGGCTCAATGAGCAGTTCTTC. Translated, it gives CSARVGLNEQFF.

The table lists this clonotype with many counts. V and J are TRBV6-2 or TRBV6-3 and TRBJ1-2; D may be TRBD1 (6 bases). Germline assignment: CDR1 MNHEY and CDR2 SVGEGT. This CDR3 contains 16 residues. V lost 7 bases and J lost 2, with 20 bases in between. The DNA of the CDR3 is TGTGCCAGCACCCAGTTCCGACAGGCGTTAAACTATGGCTACACCTTC. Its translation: CASTQFRQALNYGYTF.

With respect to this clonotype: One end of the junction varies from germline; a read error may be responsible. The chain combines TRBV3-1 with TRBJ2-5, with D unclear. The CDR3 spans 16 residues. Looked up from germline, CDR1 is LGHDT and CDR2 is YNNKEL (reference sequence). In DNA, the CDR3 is TGCGCCAGCAGCCATGCCGGGCTGATATACCAAGGGACCCAGTACTTC. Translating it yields CASSHAGLIYQGTQYF.

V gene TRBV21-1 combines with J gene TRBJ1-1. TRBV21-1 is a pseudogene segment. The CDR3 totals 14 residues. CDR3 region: CASSKDRINTEAFF. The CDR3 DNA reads TGTGCCAGCAGCAAAGATCGGATAAACACTGAAGCTTTCTTT.

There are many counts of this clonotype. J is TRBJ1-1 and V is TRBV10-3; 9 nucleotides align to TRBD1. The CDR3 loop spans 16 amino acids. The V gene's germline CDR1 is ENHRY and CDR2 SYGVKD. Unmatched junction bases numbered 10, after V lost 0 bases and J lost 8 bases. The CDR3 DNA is TGTGCCATCAGTGAGTCCTTCCGGACAGGGGATCCAGAAGCTTTCTTT. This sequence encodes CAISESFRTGDPEAFF.

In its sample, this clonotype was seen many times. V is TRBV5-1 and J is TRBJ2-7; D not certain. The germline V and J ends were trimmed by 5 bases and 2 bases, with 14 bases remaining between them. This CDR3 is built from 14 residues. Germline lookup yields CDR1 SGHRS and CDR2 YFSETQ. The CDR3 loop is CASSEGVGAYEQYV. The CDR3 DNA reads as TGCGCCAGCAGTGAAGGAGTAGGAGCCTACGAGCAGTACGTC.

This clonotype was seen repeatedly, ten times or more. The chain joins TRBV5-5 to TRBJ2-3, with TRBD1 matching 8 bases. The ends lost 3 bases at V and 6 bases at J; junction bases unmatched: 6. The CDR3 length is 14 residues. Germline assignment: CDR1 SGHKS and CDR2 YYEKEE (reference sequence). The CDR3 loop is CASSSGQGLDTQYF. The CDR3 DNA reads TGTGCCAGCAGCTCCGGACAGGGATTGGATACGCAGTATTTT.

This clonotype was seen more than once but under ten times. The CDR3 sequence is CASSSSGTTYTDTQYF. For the CDR3, the DNA is TGTGCCAGCAGTTCTTCCGGGACTACCTACACAGATACGCAGTATTTT. The gene calls are TRBV28 and TRBJ2-3; 7 bases agree with TRBD2. Germline V gene lookup returns CDR1 MDHEN and CDR2 SYDVKM. CDR3 length: 16 residues. The junction had 9 bases not matched to a gene; V was cut back by 4 bases and J by 2 bases.

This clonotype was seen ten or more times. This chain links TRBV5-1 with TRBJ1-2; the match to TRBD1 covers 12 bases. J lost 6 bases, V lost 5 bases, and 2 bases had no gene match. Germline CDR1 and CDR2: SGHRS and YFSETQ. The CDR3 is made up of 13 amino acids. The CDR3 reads CASRGQGADGYTF. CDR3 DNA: TGCGCCAGCAGGGGACAGGGGGCAGATGGCTACACCTTC.

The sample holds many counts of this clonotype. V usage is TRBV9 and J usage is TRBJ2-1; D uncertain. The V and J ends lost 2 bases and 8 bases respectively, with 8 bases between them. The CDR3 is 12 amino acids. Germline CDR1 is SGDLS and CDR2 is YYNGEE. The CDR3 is CASSVGGDEQFF. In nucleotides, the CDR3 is TGTGCCAGCAGCGTCGGCGGTGATGAGCAGTTCTTC.

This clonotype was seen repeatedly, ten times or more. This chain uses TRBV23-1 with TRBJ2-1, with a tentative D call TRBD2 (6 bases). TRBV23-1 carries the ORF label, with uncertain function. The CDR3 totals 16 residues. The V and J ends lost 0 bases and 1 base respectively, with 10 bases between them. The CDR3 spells CASSQSRDFSYNEQFF. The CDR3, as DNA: TGCGCCAGCAGTCAATCGAGGGACTTTTCCTACAATGAGCAGTTCTTC.

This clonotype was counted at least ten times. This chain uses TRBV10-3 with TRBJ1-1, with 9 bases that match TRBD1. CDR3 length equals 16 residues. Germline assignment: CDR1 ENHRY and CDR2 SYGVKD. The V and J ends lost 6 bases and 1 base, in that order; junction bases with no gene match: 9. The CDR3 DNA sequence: TGTGCCATCAGCGGACCCGGGACAGGGCCGAACACTGAAGCTTTCTTT. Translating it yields CAISGPGTGPNTEAFF.

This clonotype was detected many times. The CDR3 DNA is TGTGCCAGCACCTCACAGAGAATCTACAATGAGCAGTTCTTC. It translates to CASTSQRIYNEQFF. The V call is TRBV2, the J call TRBJ2-1; D gene uncertain. The germline gives CDR1 SNHLY, CDR2 FYNNEI. Trimming left V 7 bases short and J 3 bases short, with 13 bases between. The CDR3 covers 14 residues.

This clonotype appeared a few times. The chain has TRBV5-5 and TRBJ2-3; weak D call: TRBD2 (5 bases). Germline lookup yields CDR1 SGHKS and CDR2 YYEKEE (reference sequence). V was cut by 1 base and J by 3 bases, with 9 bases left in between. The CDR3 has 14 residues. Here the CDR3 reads CASSLRERTDTQYF. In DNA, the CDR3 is TGTGCCAGCAGCTTGAGGGAGAGGACAGATACGCAGTATTTT.